These T cell receptor beta chains were read from a single sample in a study of blood T cell repertoires in COVID-19. The protocol was immunoSEQ multiplex PCR, while the TCRdb copy is restricted to in-frame clones and leaves out a portion. Here the sample spans some 250,000 clones, 84% being singletons. The sequenced sample was peripheral blood. The receptors stem from a man aged 55 to 69 with acute or convalescent COVID-19. Each CDR3 is given with its conserved first and last residue. A D gene is named only where the DNA matches it firmly. Rows give clone size only sometimes, using once, few, many, or a class for an expanded clone.

j_call | clone_size | d_call | v_call | cdr3_aa | cdr3_nt
TRBJ1-2 | NA | NA | TRBV10-3 | CAISDRADSYGYTF | TGTGCCATCAGTGATCGTGCTGATAGCTATGGCTACACCTTC
TRBJ2-7 | few | NA | TRBV6-5 | CASRLDSSSYEQYF | TGTGCCAGCAGACTGGACAGCAGCTCCTACGAGCAGTACTTC
TRBJ2-3 | NA | TRBD2 | TRBV5-1 | CASSLLAGADTQYF | TGCGCCAGCAGCTTGCTAGCGGGGGCAGATACGCAGTATTTT
TRBJ2-7 | NA | NA | TRBV6-5 | CASSYSRRGRGNEQYF | TGTGCCAGCAGTTACTCGAGGAGGGGGCGCGGTAACGAGCAGTACTTC
TRBJ2-5 | NA | TRBD2 | TRBV25-1 | CASSGRTSGRSKETQYF | TGTGCCAGCAGTGGGAGGACTAGCGGAAGATCGAAAGAGACCCAGTACTTC
TRBJ2-7 | NA | TRBD1 | TRBV5-6 | CASSLGTGGEQYF | TGTGCCAGCAGCCTAGGGACAGGGGGGGAGCAGTACTTC
TRBJ2-5 | NA | TRBD1 | TRBV18 | CASSPPRQGTETQYF | TGTGCCAGCTCACCACCCCGACAGGGAACCGAGACCCAGTACTTC
TRBJ1-4 | NA | NA | TRBV5-1 | CASSPRGVTNEKLFF | TGCGCCAGCAGCCCGCGGGGAGTGACTAATGAAAAACTGTTTTTT
TRBJ2-1 | NA | NA | TRBV7-9 | CASSSLLSSENEQFF | TGTGCCAGCAGCTCCCTACTTTCGAGCGAGAATGAGCAGTTCTTC
TRBJ2-5 | NA | NA | TRBV4-1 | CASSQNRDRSSETQYF | TGCGCCAGCAGCCAGAACAGGGATAGATCTTCGGAGACCCAGTACTTC
TRBJ2-7 | NA | NA | TRBV19 | CASSMVSSYEQYF | TGTGCCAGTAGTATGGTCAGTTCCTACGAGCAGTACTTC
TRBJ2-7 | NA | TRBD1 | TRBV6-5 | CASTGQGTYEQYF | TGTGCCAGCACCGGACAGGGGACCTACGAGCAGTACTTC
TRBJ2-7 | once | TRBD2 | TRBV18 | CASSPPVLAGGYEQYF | TGTGCCAGCTCACCACCGGTTCTAGCGGGGGGCTACGAGCAGTACTTC
TRBJ1-6 | NA | NA | TRBV25-1 | CASSEYFGQTYNSPLHF | TGTGCCAGCAGTGAATACTTCGGACAGACCTATAATTCACCCCTCCACTTT
TRBJ1-1 | NA | TRBD1 | TRBV4-1 | CASSHPGTGLLSNTEAFF | TGCGCCAGCAGCCATCCTGGGACAGGTCTACTCTCGAACACTGAAGCTTTCTTT
TRBJ2-1 | NA | NA | TRBV28 | CASRRSSYNEQFF | TGTGCCAGCAGACGTAGCTCCTACAATGAGCAGTTCTTC
TRBJ2-1 | NA | TRBD2 | TRBV9 | CASSVMASGENEQFF | TGTGCCAGCAGCGTAATGGCTAGCGGGGAGAATGAGCAGTTCTTC
TRBJ2-5 | NA | NA | TRBV11-1 | CASSLAPGETQYF | TGTGCCAGCAGCTTAGCCCCGGGGGAGACCCAGTACTTC
TRBJ1-5 | NA | NA | TRBV27 | CASSPQNPGSSNQPQHF | TGTGCCAGCAGCCCTCAAAATCCGGGAAGTAGCAATCAGCCCCAGCATTTT
TRBJ2-2 | NA | NA | TRBV6-5 | CASRTGANTGELFF | TGTGCCAGCAGGACAGGCGCGAACACCGGGGAGCTGTTTTTT
TRBJ1-1 | NA | TRBD1 | TRBV6-5 | CASSDRVQWVKAFF | TGTGCCAGCAGCGACAGGGTACAATGGGTTAAAGCTTTCTTT
TRBJ2-2 | NA | NA | TRBV19 | CASSIDRTRTPGELFF | TGTGCCAGTAGTATAGACCGGACACGGACACCCGGGGAGCTGTTTTTT
TRBJ1-5 | once | NA | TRBV7-9 | CASSLGNAVGPQHF | TGTGCCAGCAGCTTAGGAAATGCGGTCGGGCCCCAGCATTTT
TRBJ2-1 | NA | TRBD2 | TRBV5-1 | CASSSPGLAVGREQFF | TGCGCCAGCAGCTCACCGGGACTAGCGGTTGGTAGGGAGCAGTTCTTC
TRBJ2-2 | NA | NA | TRBV4-3 | CASSQDRSGGTDTGELFF | TGCGCCAGCAGCCAAGATAGAAGCGGAGGGACGGACACCGGGGAGCTGTTTTTT
TRBJ1-4 | once | NA | TRBV4-3 | CASSQAGTNEKLFF | TGCGCCAGCAGCCAAGCGGGAACTAATGAAAAACTGTTTTTT
TRBJ1-3 | few | NA | TRBV7-6 | CASSLRENSGNTIYF | TGTGCCAGCAGCTTACGGGAAAACTCTGGAAACACCATATATTTT
TRBJ1-5 | NA | TRBD1 | TRBV19 | CASMITGGRGQPQHF | TGTGCCAGTATGATCACAGGGGGACGGGGGCAGCCCCAGCATTTT
TRBJ2-7 | NA | TRBD2 | TRBV19 | CASSTGLAYEQYF | TGTGCCAGTAGTACGGGACTAGCCTACGAGCAGTACTTC
TRBJ2-2 | NA | NA | TRBV30 | CAWSDGVRGTITGELFF | TGTGCCTGGAGTGACGGGGTACGGGGTACGATCACCGGGGAGCTGTTTTTT
TRBJ2-1 | NA | TRBD2 | TRBV30 | CAWSVGLAGYNEQFF | TGTGCCTGGAGTGTCGGGCTAGCGGGTTACAATGAGCAGTTCTTC
TRBJ2-1 | NA | TRBD2 | TRBV19 | CASRQGLAYNEQFF | TGTGCCAGTAGACAGGGACTAGCCTACAATGAGCAGTTCTTC
TRBJ1-5 | NA | NA | TRBV10-3 | CAISESGRSHQPQHF | TGTGCCATCAGTGAGTCGGGCCGTTCCCATCAGCCCCAGCATTTT
TRBJ2-2 | NA | NA | TRBV4-1 | CASSQGQGTNTGELFF | TGCGCCAGCAGCCAAGGGCAGGGCACGAACACCGGGGAGCTGTTTTTT
TRBJ2-7 | NA | TRBD2 | TRBV5-4 | CASSPSGGRSYEQYF | TGTGCCAGCAGCCCGTCCGGCGGGAGGTCCTACGAGCAGTACTTC
TRBJ2-2 | NA | TRBD2 | TRBV7-2 | CASSLVVTSATGELFF | TGTGCCAGCAGCTTAGTTGTTACTAGCGCGACCGGGGAGCTGTTTTTT
TRBJ1-1 | once | TRBD1 | TRBV29-1 | CSVGDRINTEAFF | TGCAGCGTCGGGGACAGAATAAACACTGAAGCTTTCTTT